The source of this T cell receptor beta chain is a study of human CD8 memory T cell subsets. Study observations and caveats: The stem-like memory and precursor exhausted T cell populations displayed similarly high diversity, which was not the case for effector memory cells.

A word on this clonotype: Its target is unknown.

UMI-labeled 5' RACE generated the TCR beta libraries. Using the 5' RACE reads, TCRdb records one entry per CDR3 protein without DNA. The sample holds thousands of distinct CDR3 sequences. Germline V lookup: CDR1 SNHLY, CDR2 FYNNEI. The CDR3 consists of 15 residues. The gene calls are TRBV2 and TRBJ2-3; TCRdb's D gene call, TRBD2, goes unchecked for lack of DNA. Sequencing used CD8+ T cells from PBMCs. This clonotype was obtained from a human donor in good health. The CDR3 spells CASSLLAGATDTQYF.